Each of the 13 T cell receptor beta chains below was sequenced from the same sample in a study of blood T cell repertoires in COVID-19. Sequenced by immunoSEQ multiplex PCR; TCRdb stores in-frame clones only, minus some. This table has 200,000 or so clones, 80% to 85% appearing once. The sample was peripheral blood. Every receptor here comes from a woman in her sixties or seventies who had recovered from COVID-19.

This clone was seen ten or more times. The identical CDR3 is also encoded by other nucleotide sequences in the sample. This sequence joins TRBV30 and TRBJ1-2, with D perhaps TRBD1 (5 bases). The CDR3 runs to 13 residues. Germline CDR1 GTSNPN, CDR2 SVGIG (reference sequence). V lost 0 bases and J 2 bases, leaving 7 bases between the germline ends. Here the CDR3 reads CAWSVQANYGYTF. The CDR3 DNA is TGTGCCTGGAGTGTACAGGCGAACTATGGCTACACCTTC.

The V call is TRBV7-2, the J call TRBJ2-1; 7 bases fit TRBD2. V trimming: 4 bases; J trimming: 3 bases; junction bases outside the gene matches: 6. CDR1 is SGHTA and CDR2 is FQGNSA in the germline V gene. The CDR3 runs to 15 residues. CDR3 DNA: TGTGCCAGCAGCTCCCTCGGGGGGAACTACAATGAGCAGTTCTTC. Encoded protein: CASSSLGGNYNEQFF.

The rearrangement uses TRBV9 and TRBJ2-1; 8 bases line up with TRBD1. CDR1 is SGDLS and CDR2 is YYNGEE in the germline V gene. CDR3 length: 15 residues. The ends lost 0 bases at V and 2 bases at J; junction bases unmatched: 1. The CDR3 DNA reads TGTGCCAGCAGCGTAGCACAGGGGGCCTACAATGAGCAGTTCTTC. Protein product: CASSVAQGAYNEQFF.

This sequence joins TRBV2 and TRBJ2-3; weak D call: TRBD2 (6 bases). The CDR3 extends over 13 amino acids. The V end lost 8 bases, the J end lost 5 bases, and 14 bases lay between the germline ends. Germline V CDR1 and CDR2: SNHLY, FYNNEI. The CDR3 protein is CASRDSPGDTQYF. In DNA, the CDR3 is TGTGCCAGCCGGGACTCCCCCGGAGATACGCAGTATTTT.

The chain links TRBV20-1 to TRBJ1-2, with TRBD1 identical over 8 bases. V shed 3 bases, J shed 4 bases, and the junction held 7 bases outside the gene matches. CDR1 DFQATT and CDR2 SNEGSKA come from the germline V gene (reference sequence). There are 14 residues in the CDR3. The CDR3 nucleotides are TGCAGTGCTAGTACGGGTGGACAGGGCTATGGCTACACCTTC. This codes for CSASTGGQGYGYTF.

This clone has a single count. The J gene is TRBJ1-2, the V gene TRBV7-9; a possible D gene is TRBD1 (6 bases). CDR3 length: 13 amino acids. The germline CDR1 and CDR2 sequences are SEHNR and FQNEAQ (reference sequence). V lost 1 base to trimming and J lost 8 bases, with 11 bases between them. The CDR3 loop is CASSLDRAGGYTF. The CDR3 DNA sequence: TGTGCCAGCAGCTTAGACAGGGCGGGCGGCTACACCTTC.

CDR3 in amino acids: CASSLLLAGGPNEQFF. The CDR3 DNA sequence: TGTGCCAGCAGCCTCCTTCTAGCGGGGGGGCCCAATGAGCAGTTCTTC. This chain uses TRBV11-2 with TRBJ2-1, with 12 bases aligning to TRBD2. J lost 6 bases, V lost 5 bases, and 8 bases had no gene match. The germline CDR1 and CDR2 sequences are SGHAT and FQNNGV. The CDR3 has 16 amino acids.

V gene TRBV27 combines with J gene TRBJ1-2; 9 nucleotides match TRBD1. V lost 4 bases and J lost 6; bases outside the gene matches: 9. The CDR3 has 15 residues. Germline values: CDR1 MNHEY, CDR2 SMNVEV (reference sequence). In DNA, the CDR3 is TGTGCCAGCAGTTCACAGGGGGCACAGTGGGATGGCTACACCTTC. It yields the protein CASSSQGAQWDGYTF.

The rearrangement joins TRBV25-1 to TRBJ1-2; TRBD1 matches 12 bases. V shed 5 bases, J shed 6 bases, and the junction held 13 bases outside the gene matches. Germline CDR1 reads MGHDK; CDR2 reads SYGVNS. The CDR3 is 17 amino acids. The CDR3 region is CASSPRRGGQGADGYTF. CDR3 nucleotide sequence: TGTGCCAGCAGTCCGCGGCGGGGGGGACAGGGGGCGGATGGCTACACCTTC.

The V gene is TRBV9, the J gene TRBJ1-5; 7 bases match TRBD1. Germline assignment: CDR1 SGDLS and CDR2 YYNGEE. This CDR3 has 13 amino acids. The trim removed 7 bases at V and 7 bases at J, leaving 8 bases unmatched. Here the CDR3 reads CASAEGAAQPQHF. CDR3 nucleotide sequence: TGTGCCAGCGCGGAGGGGGCAGCCCAGCCCCAGCATTTT.

V usage is TRBV30 and J usage is TRBJ1-6; 10 nucleotides match TRBD1. The CDR3 spans 14 residues. The trim removed 3 bases at V and 10 bases at J, leaving 6 bases unmatched. The germline gives CDR1 GTSNPN, CDR2 SVGIG (reference sequence). Here the CDR3 DNA reads TGTGCCTGGAGAGCCGGGACAGGGGTATCACCCCTCCACTTT. It yields the protein CAWRAGTGVSPLHF.

V is TRBV19 and J is TRBJ2-7, with TRBD2 identical over 10 bases. This CDR3 comprises 13 residues. Germline loops: CDR1 LNHDA, CDR2 SQIVND (reference sequence). J was trimmed by 5 bases and V by 5 bases; bases with no gene match: 3. The CDR3 DNA is TGTGCCAGTAGTCCGGGACTAGCGAACGAGCAGTACTTC. Translating gives CASSPGLANEQYF.

In its sample, this clone was seen once. The chain couples TRBV5-1 to TRBJ2-1; 11 nucleotides agree with TRBD2. This CDR3 is built from 15 residues. Germline trimming cut 5 bases from V and 7 bases from J; bases unmatched to any gene: 8. The germline gives CDR1 SGHRS, CDR2 YFSETQ. The CDR3 loop is CASRLLAGGYNEQFF. The CDR3 DNA is TGCGCCAGCAGGTTGCTAGCGGGGGGTTATAATGAGCAGTTCTTC.